Shown below are 32 T cell receptor beta chains from a single sample sequenced in a study of T cell repertoires in cytomegalovirus infection. TCRdb reanalysed the reads using MiXCR and keeps one entry per CDR3 protein. Among some 280,000 distinct CDR3 sequences listed, approximately 15% were seen once. Material: PBMCs. Receptor source: a human donor in good health (CMV status not recorded). Some clones in this sample may be carry-over from other donors' samples.

This clonotype was seen many times. The rearrangement uses TRBV12-3 or TRBV12-4 and TRBJ2-7; TRBD2 matches at 7 bases. This CDR3 spans 14 amino acids. After removal of 6 bases from V and 4 bases from J, the junction contained 9 bases not matched to a gene. CDR3 protein: CASSIGRERYEQYF. The CDR3 nucleotides read TGTGCCAGCAGCATCGGGCGGGAGCGGTACGAGCAGTACTTC.

This clonotype has a handful of counts. J is TRBJ2-5 and V is TRBV20-1; TRBD2 matches 7 bases. V lost 1 base to trimming and J lost 10 bases; unmatched junction nucleotides: 12. Germline assignment: CDR1 DFQATT and CDR2 SNEGSKA (reference sequence). CDR3 size: 14 residues. Here the CDR3 reads CSARVAGTTGVQYF. The CDR3 nucleotides read TGCAGTGCTAGAGTCGCCGGGACTACGGGGGTCCAGTACTTC.

This clonotype has at least ten counts. This rearrangement joins TRBV6-5 to TRBJ2-3, with D unresolved. The germline V and J ends were trimmed by 7 bases and 5 bases, with 16 bases remaining between them. CDR1 and CDR2 (germline): MNHEY, SVGAGI. The CDR3 is 14 residues long. CDR3 sequence: CASTPFAGVDTQYF. For the CDR3, the DNA is TGTGCCAGCACCCCCTTCGCCGGCGTAGATACGCAGTATTTT.

This clonotype was detected many times. This rearrangement joins TRBV6-1 to TRBJ2-7, with TRBD2 matching 7 bases. The germline gives CDR1 MNHNS, CDR2 SASEGT. This CDR3 spans 15 amino acids. The junction had 7 bases not matched to a gene; V was cut back by 3 bases and J by 2 bases. In DNA form, the CDR3 reads TGTGCCAGCAGTGATTGGCGGGAGTTGGCCTACGAGCAGTACTTC. Translation gives CASSDWRELAYEQYF.

This clonotype was detected only a few times. This chain's CDR3 is CSASRLTSVSYNEQFF. The DNA for the CDR3 is TGCAGTGCTAGTCGATTGACTAGCGTCTCCTACAATGAGCAGTTCTTC. The chain couples TRBV20-1 to TRBJ2-1, with TRBD2 matching 8 bases. V trimming: 3 bases; J trimming: 0 bases; junction bases outside the gene matches: 7. The length of the CDR3 is 16 residues. CDR1 DFQATT and CDR2 SNEGSKA come from the germline V gene (reference sequence).

This clonotype was seen repeatedly, ten times or more. This chain joins TRBV11-2 and TRBJ1-1; TRBD1 matches at 7 bases. The CDR3 has 13 residues. Trimming removed 3 bases from V and 7 bases from J; junction bases left unmatched: 5. The germline CDR1 and CDR2 sequences are SGHAT and FQNNGV. The CDR3 nucleotides read TGTGCCAGCAGCTTCGGACAGGCCGGTGAAGCTTTCTTT. Translating it yields CASSFGQAGEAFF.

Ten or more counts support this clonotype. CDR3 in DNA: TGCAGTGCTGGCCGGACCGGGACAGCGACCAACTATGGCTACACCTTC. The encoded protein is CSAGRTGTATNYGYTF. This chain joins TRBV20-1 and TRBJ1-2, with 7 bases lining up with TRBD1. Germline lookup yields CDR1 DFQATT and CDR2 SNEGSKA (reference sequence). V lost 5 bases and J lost 2; bases outside the gene matches: 14. This CDR3 has 16 residues.

This clonotype appeared many times. The chain combines TRBV12-3 or TRBV12-4 with TRBJ2-1; D perhaps matches TRBD1 (6 bases). The CDR3 runs to 16 residues. Deletions cut 6 bases from V and 4 bases from J, with 19 bases between. CDR3 amino acids: CASSSAGGPSYNEQFF. The CDR3 coding sequence is TGTGCCAGCAGCAGTGCTGGGGGCCCGTCATACAATGAGCAGTTCTTC.

In this sample, this clonotype turned up a few times. This rearrangement joins TRBV9 to TRBJ1-1, with unresolved D. V was shortened by 3 bases and J by 4 bases, with 13 bases between the two germline ends. Germline V gene lookup returns CDR1 SGDLS and CDR2 YYNGEE. This CDR3 comprises 14 residues. The CDR3, as DNA: TGTGCCAGCAGCGCTGGAGTGATGAGCACTGAAGCTTTCTTT. Its translation: CASSAGVMSTEAFF.

This clonotype was detected ten times or more. This rearrangement joins TRBV6-2 or TRBV6-3 to TRBJ2-7; 8 bases agree with TRBD1. V shed 4 bases, J shed 3 bases, and the junction held 5 bases outside the gene matches. The CDR3 totals 14 residues. CDR1 is MNHEY, CDR2 SVGEGT, per germline. In DNA, the CDR3 is TGTGCCAGCAGTTCCGGACAGGGAGGCTACGAGCAGTACTTC. This codes for CASSSGQGGYEQYF.

Many counts were recorded for this clonotype. This rearrangement joins TRBV12-3 or TRBV12-4 to TRBJ1-3; D is uncertain. The CDR3 spans 13 residues. V was cut by 3 bases and J by 4 bases, with 7 bases left in between. The CDR3 loop is CASSFQSGNTIYF. The CDR3 DNA sequence: TGTGCCAGCAGTTTCCAGAGCGGAAACACCATATATTTT.

A few counts support this clonotype. The V call is TRBV12-3 or TRBV12-4, the J call TRBJ2-2; maybe TRBD2 (6 bases). CDR3 length equals 15 residues. Trimming stripped 3 bases from V and 5 bases from J, with 13 bases between. The CDR3 loop is CASSLDGRRTGELFF. CDR3 coding DNA: TGTGCCAGCAGTTTGGACGGGAGACGTACCGGGGAGCTGTTTTTT.

The chain links TRBV29-1 to TRBJ2-7; D may be TRBD2 (5 bases). Germline V lookup: CDR1 SQVTM, CDR2 ANQGSEA. V was trimmed by 7 bases and J by 7 bases, leaving 17 bases between them. The CDR3 runs 12 residues. The CDR3, as DNA: TGCAGCGCCCTAAGGGCGGAGGAGGAGCAGTACTTC. Protein product: CSALRAEEEQYF.

This clonotype came up a few times. This chain uses TRBV6-6 with TRBJ2-5; 7 bases are shared with TRBD1. The CDR3 is 14 residues long. Germline V CDR1 and CDR2: MNHNY, SVGAGI (reference sequence). Trimming cost V 2 bases and J 2 bases; bases outside gene matches: 2. CDR3 nucleotides: TGTGCCAGCAGTTACGGGACAGAGCAAGAGACCCAGTACTTC. This encodes CASSYGTEQETQYF.

This clonotype has just a few counts. This sequence joins TRBV6-4 and TRBJ2-1, with TRBD2 matching over 9 bases. The CDR3 has 15 amino acids. In germline, CDR1 is MRHNA, CDR2 SNTAGT. Unmatched junction bases numbered 5, after V lost 0 bases and J lost 8 bases. Here the CDR3 reads CASSDSSGSVDEQFF. Written as DNA, the CDR3 is TGTGCCAGCAGTGACTCTAGCGGGAGTGTGGATGAGCAGTTCTTC.

This clonotype has ten or more counts. The gene calls are TRBV7-2 and TRBJ2-5; 8 nucleotides match TRBD2. Germline lookup yields CDR1 SGHTA and CDR2 FQGNSA. V lost 5 bases to trimming and J lost 7 bases; unmatched junction nucleotides: 15. This CDR3 region has 16 residues. DNA for the CDR3: TGTGCCAGCAGCACGCCAACCGGGGGGGGTCCACGGACCCAGTACTTC. Its translation is CASSTPTGGGPRTQYF.

V gene TRBV20-1 combines with J gene TRBJ2-3; no clear D. CDR1 is DFQATT, CDR2 SNEGSKA, per germline (reference sequence). The CDR3 sequence is 15 residues long. V dropped 3 bases and J dropped 4 bases, with 17 bases sitting between them. The CDR3 loop is CSARLLKKAPDTQYF. The DNA for the CDR3 is TGCAGTGCTAGGCTACTGAAGAAGGCCCCAGATACGCAGTATTTT.

This clonotype has only a few counts. The genes are TRBV7-3 and TRBJ2-1; TRBD2 might be the D (6 bases). This CDR3 is built from 17 residues. Germline V gives CDR1 SGHTA, CDR2 FQGTGA. Trimming stripped 1 base from V and 0 bases from J, with 13 bases between. The CDR3 region is CASSLKAGPSSYNEQFF. DNA of the CDR3: TGTGCCAGCAGCTTAAAGGCGGGACCAAGCTCCTACAATGAGCAGTTCTTC.

The rearrangement uses TRBV5-4 and TRBJ2-3; 8 nucleotides align to TRBD1. The CDR3 has 16 amino acids. V lost 9 bases, J lost 4 bases, and 16 bases stayed unmatched. CDR1 SGHNT and CDR2 YYREEE come from the germline V gene (reference sequence). The CDR3 spells CAINLDGTGNSDTQYF. CDR3 coding DNA: TGTGCCATTAACCTGGATGGGACAGGTAATTCAGATACGCAGTATTTT.

This clonotype was picked up many times. The chain couples TRBV7-9 to TRBJ2-6, with D uncertain. The length of the CDR3 is 14 residues. Germline lookup yields CDR1 SEHNR and CDR2 FQNEAQ (reference sequence). V lost 2 bases and J 3 bases, leaving 5 bases between the germline ends. The CDR3 sequence is CASSLQVGANVLTF. The CDR3 DNA follows: TGTGCCAGCAGCTTACAGGTTGGGGCCAACGTCCTGACTTTC.

The CDR3 loop reads CSARDPTGGVQPQHF. DNA for the CDR3: TGCAGTGCTAGAGACCCGACAGGGGGCGTGCAGCCCCAGCATTTT. V gene TRBV20-1 combines with J gene TRBJ1-5, with TRBD1 identical over 10 bases. This CDR3 has 15 residues. V shed 0 bases and J 7 bases; nucleotides not matched to a gene: 6. Germline CDR1 reads DFQATT; CDR2 reads SNEGSKA (reference sequence).

This clonotype has more than one count but fewer than ten. The J gene is TRBJ2-3, the V gene TRBV2; 13 bases are shared with TRBD2. The ends lost 3 bases at V and 0 bases at J; junction bases unmatched: 12. The CDR3 sequence is 20 residues long. Germline V lookup: CDR1 SNHLY, CDR2 FYNNEI. This chain's CDR3 is CASSDPSQLLAGGSTDTQYF. CDR3 coding DNA: TGTGCCAGCAGTGATCCATCCCAACTACTAGCGGGGGGGAGCACAGATACGCAGTATTTT. Filled out from reference TRBV2 and TRBJ2-3, the complete variable domain reads EPEVTQTPSHQVTQMGQEVILRCVPISNHLYFYWYRQILGQKVEFLVSFYNNEISEKSEIFDDQFSVERPDGSNFTLKIRSTKLEDSAMYFCASSDPSQLLAGGSTDTQYFGPGTRLTVL.

This clonotype has more than one count but fewer than ten. The chain combines TRBV20-1 with TRBJ2-1; TRBD2 aligns across 7 bases. V gave up 8 bases and J gave up 3 bases; unmatched junction bases: 10. The CDR3 consists of 14 residues. The germline CDR1 and CDR2 sequences are DFQATT and SNEGSKA (reference sequence). CDR3 nucleotide sequence: TGCAGTTGGACGTTACTAGCGCTCTACAATGAGCAGTTCTTC. Protein product: CSWTLLALYNEQFF.

There are many counts of this clonotype. The chain links TRBV6-1 to TRBJ2-1, with 8 bases matching TRBD2. V lost 6 bases to trimming and J lost 0 bases; unmatched junction nucleotides: 7. There are 16 residues in the CDR3. Looked up from germline, CDR1 is MNHNS and CDR2 is SASEGT. The CDR3 loop reads CASRGGSGSSYNEQFF. The DNA of the CDR3 is TGTGCCAGCAGGGGGGGAAGCGGGAGCTCCTACAATGAGCAGTTCTTC.

The genes are TRBV11-2 and TRBJ2-3; D perhaps matches TRBD1 (5 bases). The CDR3 is 14 amino acids. Germline CDR1 and CDR2: SGHAT and FQNNGV. The germline V and J ends were trimmed by 2 bases and 6 bases, with 12 bases remaining between them. CDR3 DNA: TGTGCCAGCAGCTTAAGGGTGGGGCCGGATACGCAGTATTTT. Translated, it gives CASSLRVGPDTQYF.

There are many counts of this clonotype. The genes are TRBV28 and TRBJ1-2, with no clear D. Germline assignment: CDR1 MDHEN and CDR2 SYDVKM. The CDR3 spans 14 residues. V lost 4 bases to trimming and J lost 8 bases, with 17 bases between them. The CDR3: CASSSPSVSGGYTF. The DNA for the CDR3 is TGTGCCAGCAGTTCCCCATCGGTTTCGGGGGGCTACACCTTC.

This clonotype was seen at least ten times. The chain has TRBV7-2 and TRBJ1-5, with D perhaps matching TRBD1 (6 bases). V lost 5 bases, J lost 4 bases, and 15 bases lay in between. Germline CDR1 reads SGHTA; CDR2 reads FQGNSA. The CDR3 consists of 15 residues. CDR3 sequence reads: CASSQGRGRNQPQHF. The CDR3 region has the DNA TGTGCCAGCAGCCAGGGGAGGGGACGAAATCAGCCCCAGCATTTT.

This clonotype was picked up many times. CDR3 bases: TGTGCCAGCAGCTTAGCTAGCGGCGGGGCGGAGACCCAGTACTTC. It translates to CASSLASGGAETQYF. The V gene is TRBV7-2, the J gene TRBJ2-5; a possible D gene is TRBD2 (6 bases). CDR3 length: 15 residues. Per the germline V gene, CDR1 is SGHTA and CDR2 is FQGNSA. V lost 0 bases and J lost 5, with 13 bases in between.

This clonotype was found a few times. This chain links TRBV4-1 with TRBJ1-2; TRBD1 is a possible D gene (5 bases). The V gene's germline CDR1 is MGHRA and CDR2 YSYEKL. Between the trimmed V and J ends, which lost 4 bases and 1 base, there was a span of 10 bases. This CDR3 is built from 14 residues. CDR3 sequence (DNA): TGCGCCAGCAGCCCCTTCGGGGGTAACTATGGCTACACCTTC. Protein sequence: CASSPFGGNYGYTF.

This clonotype came up a few times. The J gene is TRBJ1-1, the V gene TRBV19; no firm D call. This CDR3 has 12 amino acids. Trimming removed 3 bases at V and 7 bases at J, with 9 bases between. Germline loops: CDR1 LNHDA, CDR2 SQIVND (reference sequence). CDR3 loop: CASSILGGEAFF. CDR3 DNA: TGTGCCAGTAGTATCCTGGGTGGTGAAGCTTTCTTT.

This clonotype has a count of ten or more. The chain recombines TRBV7-9 with TRBJ2-5; possibly TRBD2 for D (6 bases). This CDR3 comprises 14 residues. CDR1 is SEHNR and CDR2 is FQNEAQ in the germline V gene (reference sequence). Trimming pared 2 bases from V and 1 base from J, leaving 8 bases between. CDR3 in amino acids: CASSLSGVQETQYF. CDR3 sequence (DNA): TGTGCCAGCAGCTTATCGGGGGTCCAAGAGACCCAGTACTTC.

Ten or more counts support this clonotype. V is TRBV4-3 and J is TRBJ2-1; perhaps TRBD2 as D (5 bases). CDR1 LGHNA and CDR2 YSLEER come from the germline V gene. Deletions cut 1 base from V and 9 bases from J, with 16 bases between. This CDR3 has 15 residues. In nucleotides, the CDR3 is TGCGCCAGCAGCCAAGCCCGATATGCCGGGGTTGAGCAGTTCTTC. Translating gives CASSQARYAGVEQFF.